This T cell receptor beta chain emerged from a study of identical twins. This clonotype was observed a few times. TCRdb re-called the 5' RACE reads with MiXCR, one entry per CDR3 protein. Here the sample spans 450,000 to 600,000 distinct CDR3 sequences, 20% to 25% being singletons. Germline-derived CDR1 and CDR2 are SGHRS and YFSETQ. V was clipped by 4 bases and J by 7 bases; unmatched bases: 6. The CDR3 sequence is 15 residues long. These data were also reused for a study on yellow fever vaccine responses in identical twins.

The rearrangement joins TRBV5-1 to TRBJ1-6; 9 bases match TRBD1. The sequence came from a woman aged 18-29 years in good health. Input material: CD4+ T cells sorted from blood. The CDR3 protein is CASSMSGTGNSPLHF. The CDR3 nucleotides are TGCGCCAGCAGCATGTCCGGGACAGGGAATTCACCCCTCCACTTT.